This passage covers 6 T cell receptor beta chains from one sample sequenced in a study of immune evolution from preneoplasia to lung adenocarcinoma. Using immunoSEQ multiplex PCR, the repertoire was profiled, and TCRdb retains in-frame clones only, with some absent. Of thousands of clones in the sample, around 84% were seen once. Material for sequencing was FFPE minimally invasive lung adenocarcinoma tissue. These receptors were taken from a person between 65 and 79 years old with lung adenocarcinoma.

The chain couples TRBV29-1 to TRBJ1-2; no definite D call. V was clipped by 0 bases and J by 8 bases, with 10 bases between them. Germline V gives CDR1 SQVTM, CDR2 ANQGSEA. This CDR3 spans 12 amino acids. In DNA, the CDR3 is TGCAGCGTTGAAGATCGGGTGGAAGGCTACACCTTC. Residues: CSVEDRVEGYTF.

This sequence joins TRBV28 and TRBJ2-7; the match to TRBD2 covers 7 bases. This CDR3 has 15 residues. Germline assignment: CDR1 MDHEN and CDR2 SYDVKM. Trimming removed 10 bases from V and 2 bases from J; junction bases left unmatched: 14. Written as DNA, the CDR3 is TGTGCCACCTCCTCGCCGGGGGGATCGACCTACGAGCAGTACTTC. This encodes CATSSPGGSTYEQYF.

Note on this clone: An end of the junction differs from the germline gene, which may be a read error. The chain links TRBV10-1 to TRBJ1-2, with a possible D match to TRBD1 (6 bases). This CDR3 has 10 residues. Germline V gives CDR1 WNHNN, CDR2 SYGVQD (reference sequence). The CDR3 nucleotides read TGCGCCAGCAATCACAGGGACTGGGGCTTC. Translated, it gives CASNHRDWGF.

This chain uses TRBV6-1 with TRBJ1-3; TRBD1 is a possible D gene (6 bases). Trimming stripped 4 bases from V and 4 bases from J, with 11 bases between. CDR1 and CDR2 from the germline V gene are MNHNS and SASEGT. This CDR3 is built from 14 residues. CDR3 protein: CASSVQGYGNTIYF. For the CDR3, the DNA is TGTGCCAGCAGTGTACAGGGATACGGAAACACCATATATTTT.

The chain uses TRBV11-2 and TRBJ2-7; either TRBD1 or TRBD2 may supply D (5 bases each). This CDR3 has 20 residues. Trimming cost V 0 bases and J 6 bases, with 30 bases left between them. CDR1 is SGHAT, CDR2 FQNNGV, per germline. CDR3 sequence: CASSLEPIRGWTSTNCEQYF. In nucleotides, the CDR3 is TGTGCCAGCAGCTTAGAACCCATACGAGGCTGGACATCGACTAACTGCGAGCAGTACTTC.

This chain uses TRBV7-2 with TRBJ2-5; D remains unclear. This CDR3 region has 13 residues. V was clipped by 7 bases and J by 3 bases, with 12 bases between them. CDR1 and CDR2 (germline): SGHTA, FQGNSA. The CDR3 here is CASKPYLEETQYF. The CDR3, as DNA: TGTGCCAGCAAACCTTATCTGGAAGAGACCCAGTACTTC.